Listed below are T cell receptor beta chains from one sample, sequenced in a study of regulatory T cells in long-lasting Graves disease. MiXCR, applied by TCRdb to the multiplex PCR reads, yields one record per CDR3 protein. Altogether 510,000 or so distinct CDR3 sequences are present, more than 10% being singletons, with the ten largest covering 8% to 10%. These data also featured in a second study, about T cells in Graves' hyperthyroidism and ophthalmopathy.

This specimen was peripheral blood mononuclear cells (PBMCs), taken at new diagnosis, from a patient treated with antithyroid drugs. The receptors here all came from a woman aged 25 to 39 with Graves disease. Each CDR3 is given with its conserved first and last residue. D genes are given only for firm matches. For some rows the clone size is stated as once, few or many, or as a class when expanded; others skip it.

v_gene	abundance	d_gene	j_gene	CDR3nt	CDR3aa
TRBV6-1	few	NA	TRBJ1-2	TGTGCCAGCAGAGAGGACGGGACCTATGGCTACACCTTC	CASREDGTYGYTF
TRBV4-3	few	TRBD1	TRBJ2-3	TGCGCCAGCAGCCAGGACAGGGCTTCAGATACGCAGTATTTT	CASSQDRASDTQYF
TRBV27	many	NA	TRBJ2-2	TGTGCCAGCAGTTTATACCCCTTCAGGATTAACACCGGGGAGCTGTTTTTT	CASSLYPFRINTGELFF
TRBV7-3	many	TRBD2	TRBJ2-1	TGTGCCAGCAGCCCTACCGGGACTAGCGGACTATACAATGAGCAGTTCTTC	CASSPTGTSGLYNEQFF
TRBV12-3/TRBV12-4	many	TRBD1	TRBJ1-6	TGTGCCAGCACAGGGGGTTCACCCCTCCACTTT	CASTGGSPLHF
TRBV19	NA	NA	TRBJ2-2	TGTGCCAGTAGTCCCACCTCCAGACTACTGAGAGGCACCGGGGAGCTGTTTTTT	CASSPTSRLLRGTGELFF
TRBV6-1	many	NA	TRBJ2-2	TGTGCCAGCAGTCCGCAGTACAACGGGGAGCTGTTTTTT	CASSPQYNGELFF
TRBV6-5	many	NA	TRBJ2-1	TGTGCCAGCAGTTACGACAGAAACAATGAGCAGTTCTTC	CASSYDRNNEQFF
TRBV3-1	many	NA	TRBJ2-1	TGTGCCAGCAGCCTAGATGGGCGGGTCGATGAGCAGTTCTTC	CASSLDGRVDEQFF
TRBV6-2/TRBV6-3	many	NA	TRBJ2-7	TGTGCCAGCAGTTCTATAGTCGGCGCGCAGTACTTC	CASSSIVGAQYF
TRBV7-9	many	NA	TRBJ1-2	TGTGCCAGCAGCTGGGGAGGTGATACGAAAGACGGCTACACCTTC	CASSWGGDTKDGYTF
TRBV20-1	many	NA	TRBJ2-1	TGCAGTGCTAGACAAGCGACCGTCTACAATGAGCAGTTCTTC	CSARQATVYNEQFF
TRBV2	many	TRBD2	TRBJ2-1	TGTGCCAGCAGTCGAGCCCCCGGCTCTAGCGGGAGTTATGAGCAGTTCTTC	CASSRAPGSSGSYEQFF
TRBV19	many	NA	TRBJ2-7	TGTGCCAGTAGTGTCGGGACGGCCTCCTACGAGCAGTACTTC	CASSVGTASYEQYF
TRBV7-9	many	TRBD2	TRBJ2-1	TGTGCCAGCAGCCCCGAAATCCGGACTAGCGGGAGGTCCTACAATGAGCAGTTCTTC	CASSPEIRTSGRSYNEQFF
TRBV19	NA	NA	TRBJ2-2	TGTGCCAGTAGTATATTTAGGGCCCCCGGGGAGCTGTTTTTT	CASSIFRAPGELFF
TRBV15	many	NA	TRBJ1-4	TGTGCCACCAGCCCAGACTTAAATGCTAATCTGTTTTTT	CATSPDLNANLFF
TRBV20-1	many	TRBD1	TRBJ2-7	TGCAGTGCGACGACAGGGGCGATTTACGAGCAGTACTTC	CSATTGAIYEQYF
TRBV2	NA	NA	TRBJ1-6	TGTGCCAGCAGAGGGACCTCCTATAATTCACCCCTCCACTTT	CASRGTSYNSPLHF
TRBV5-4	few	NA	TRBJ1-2	TGTGCCAGCAGCTTGGGGGCGTTAAGGGGGGGGCCCCCCAACTATGGCTACACCTTC	CASSLGALRGGPPNYGYTF
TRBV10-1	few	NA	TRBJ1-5	TGCGCCAGCAGTGATGCTGTCGGCCAGCCCCAGCATTTT	CASSDAVGQPQHF
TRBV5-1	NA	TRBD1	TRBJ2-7	TGCGCCAGCAGCTTGGCCGGCAGGGGGTTTTACGAGCAGTACTTC	CASSLAGRGFYEQYF
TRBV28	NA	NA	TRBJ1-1	TGTGCCAGCAGTCTGAAGACCCGGGGGAACACTGAAGCTTTCTTT	CASSLKTRGNTEAFF
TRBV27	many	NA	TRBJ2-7	TGTGCCAGCACGGGTCCATCCTACGAGCAGTACTTC	CASTGPSYEQYF
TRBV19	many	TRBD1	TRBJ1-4	TGTGCCAGTAGAAAGTCGGAGGGGGCAGTCCTCTCGAATGAAAAACTGTTTTTT	CASRKSEGAVLSNEKLFF
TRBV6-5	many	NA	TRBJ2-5	TGTGCCAGCAGTTACGGAGGACACCAAGAGACCCAGTACTTC	CASSYGGHQETQYF
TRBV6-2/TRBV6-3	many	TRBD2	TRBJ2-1	TGTGCCAGCAACGCGGGGGGCGGAGACTCCTACAATGAGCAGTTCTTC	CASNAGGGDSYNEQFF
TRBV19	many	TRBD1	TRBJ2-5	TGTGCCAGTAGTATCGACGGACAGGGAGAGACCCAGTACTTC	CASSIDGQGETQYF
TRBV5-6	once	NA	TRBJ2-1	TGTGCCAGCAGCTTGTATCAGGGTGGGCGGCGTGAGCAGTTCTTC	CASSLYQGGRREQFF
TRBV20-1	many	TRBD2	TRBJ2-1	TGCAGTGCTAGGACTAGCGGGAGGACCTCCTACAATGAGCAGTTCTTC	CSARTSGRTSYNEQFF
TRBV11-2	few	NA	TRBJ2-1	TGTGCCAGCAGTCCTTGGGGGGTCTCCTACAATGAGCAGTTCTTC	CASSPWGVSYNEQFF
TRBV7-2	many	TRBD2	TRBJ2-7	TGTGCCAGCAGCACCGGGATGGGAAGCGGGAACTACGAGCAATACTTC	CASSTGMGSGNYEQYF
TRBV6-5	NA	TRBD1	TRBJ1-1	TGTGCCAGCAGTTACTATGCGACAGGGAACGCTGAAGCTTTCTTT	CASSYYATGNAEAFF
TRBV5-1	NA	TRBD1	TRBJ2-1	TGCGCCAGCAGCGGGGACAGGGTTTTTGAGCAGTTCTTC	CASSGDRVFEQFF
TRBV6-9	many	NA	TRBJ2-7	TGTGCCAGCAGTTATGACTCCTACGAGCAGTACTTC	CASSYDSYEQYF
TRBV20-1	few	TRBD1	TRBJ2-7	TGCAGTGCTAGAGTTTTGGCAGACAGGGGCTCCTACGAGCAGTACTTC	CSARVLADRGSYEQYF
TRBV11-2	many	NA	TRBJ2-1	TGTGCCAGCAGCTTATTCGACTTTTTGGGTTTGACCGTGGCGGAACAGTTCTTC	CASSLFDFLGLTVAEQFF
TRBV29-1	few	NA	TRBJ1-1	TGCAGCGTTGATATCCGGGGATCCACTGAAGCTTTCTTT	CSVDIRGSTEAFF
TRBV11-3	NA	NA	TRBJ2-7	TGTGCCAGCAGCTTAGAAGTGACAGGCTACGAGCAGTACTTC	CASSLEVTGYEQYF
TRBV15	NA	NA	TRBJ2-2	TGTGCCACCAGCAGAGATATTTCCGGGGAGCTGTTTTTT	CATSRDISGELFF
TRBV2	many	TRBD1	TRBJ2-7	TGTGCCAGCAGTGAATGGACAGGCGACTACGAGCAGTACTTC	CASSEWTGDYEQYF
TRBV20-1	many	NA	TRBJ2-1	TGCAGTGCTAGAGAACCGAGGGCGTCAGGAAATGAGCAGTTCTTC	CSAREPRASGNEQFF
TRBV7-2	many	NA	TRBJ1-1	TGTGCCAGCAGCCAGTTCTGGGGGGACACTGAAGCTTTCTTT	CASSQFWGDTEAFF
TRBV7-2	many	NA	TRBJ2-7	TGTGCCAGCAGGGACCTTTCGTCAAGTAGGGAGCAGTACTTC	CASRDLSSSREQYF
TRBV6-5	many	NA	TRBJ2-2	TGTGCCAGCAGTTACTCCCGGGGCGTTCGGACCGGGGAGCTGTTTTTT	CASSYSRGVRTGELFF
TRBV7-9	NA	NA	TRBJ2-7	TGTGCCAGCAGCCGGAACCTAATGGGGCTCGAGCAGTACTTC	CASSRNLMGLEQYF
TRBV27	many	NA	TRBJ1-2	TGTGCCAGCAGTTTAAAGGGCGGCTATGGCTACACCTTC	CASSLKGGYGYTF
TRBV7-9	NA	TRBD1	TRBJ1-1	TGTGCCAGCAGCTCCGACAGGGAATTCGCTGAAGCTTTCTTT	CASSSDREFAEAFF
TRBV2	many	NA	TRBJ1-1	TGTGCCAGCACTCCGGGACTGGGGAGCACTGAAGCTTTCTTT	CASTPGLGSTEAFF
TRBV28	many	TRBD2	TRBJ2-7	TGTGCCAGCAGGGGGACTACCATCTACGAGCAGTACTTC	CASRGTTIYEQYF
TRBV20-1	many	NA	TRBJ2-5	TGCAGACCAGATAAAGGGGGAGTCGGTGTTGTGACCCAGTACTTC	CRPDKGGVGVVTQYF
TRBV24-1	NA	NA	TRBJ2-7	TGTGCCACCAGCCACAGGTCTCGGGGCGAGCAGTACTTC	CATSHRSRGEQYF
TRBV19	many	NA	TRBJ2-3	TGTGCCAGTAGTGGGGCGACCGATTTCACAGATACGCAGTATTTT	CASSGATDFTDTQYF
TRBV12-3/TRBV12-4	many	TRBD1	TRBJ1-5	TGTGCCAGCAGTTTAAGGGACAGGGTAGGACAGCCCCAGCATTTT	CASSLRDRVGQPQHF
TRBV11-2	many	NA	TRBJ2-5	TGTGCCAGCAGCCTTAGGGGGGCGCAGAAGGAGACCCAGTACTTC	CASSLRGAQKETQYF
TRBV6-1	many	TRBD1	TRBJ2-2	TGTGCCAGCGAAGACAGGGGCTACACCGGGGAGCTGTTTTTT	CASEDRGYTGELFF
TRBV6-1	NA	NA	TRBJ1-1	TGTGCCAGCACCCTAACCAGTACGAACACTGAAGCTTTCTTT	CASTLTSTNTEAFF
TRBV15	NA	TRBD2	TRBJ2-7	TGTGCCACCAGCCCCCGGGGGGGGGAGTACGAGCAGTACTTC	CATSPRGGEYEQYF